The clone carrying this T cell receptor beta chain was found many times. The antigen is unknown. Per the original data handling: Across clinicopathological groups, CDR3 differences served as the basis for building a distant-metastasis classifier for papillary thyroid cancer. TCRdb re-called the PCR reads through MiXCR. The authors' filters were not applied to this entry. This sample has roughly 71,000 clones; roughly 18% occur once, and the top ten carry more than 10%. The record originates from a study of metastatic and nonmetastatic thyroid tumors. Across the study: Comparison of repertoires was carried out across blood and tumor or nodule tissue from malignant and benign thyroid patients.

Germline CDR1 is LGHDT and CDR2 is YNNKEL (reference sequence). This CDR3 region has 15 residues. V dropped 4 bases and J dropped 0 bases, with 10 bases sitting between them. Study findings and constraints: For both blood and tumor, malignant thyroid tumors reportedly showed significantly higher TCR beta diversity than benign nodules did.

Among the patients, none had received any treatment before thyroid surgery. The chain uses TRBV3-1 and TRBJ2-1, with D unresolved. Material for sequencing was blood. The sequence derives from a female donor with papillary thyroid cancer or a benign thyroid nodule (not recorded which). Some clones in this sample may be carry-over from other donors' samples. The CDR3 sequence is CASSRPFSSYNEQFF. The CDR3, as DNA: TGTGCCAGCAGCCGTCCCTTTAGCTCCTACAATGAGCAGTTCTTC.